These 24 T cell receptor beta chains were all obtained from the same sample, sequenced in a study of blood T cell repertoires in COVID-19. Assay: immunoSEQ multiplex PCR; the TCRdb copy retains only in-frame clones and omits some. The sample has around 250,000 clones; about 90% are singletons. Sequencing was done on a sample of PBMCs or T cells enriched from blood (not recorded which). These receptors were obtained from a human donor in a cohort exposed to, infected with or recovered from COVID-19 (not recorded which). The donor label of this sample is uncertain.

The rearrangement uses TRBV19 and TRBJ1-2, with TRBD1 identical over 7 bases. J lost 7 bases, V lost 4 bases, and 6 bases had no gene match. CDR3 length equals 13 residues. CDR1 is LNHDA and CDR2 is SQIVND in the germline V gene (reference sequence). Written as DNA, the CDR3 is TGTGCCAGTAGTAACCGACAGGGAACTGGCTACACCTTC. It specifies CASSNRQGTGYTF.

The chain combines TRBV10-3 with TRBJ2-3; D is perhaps TRBD2 (6 bases). V was pared by 6 bases and J by 0 bases, with 10 bases between. CDR1 and CDR2 from the germline V gene are ENHRY and SYGVKD. The CDR3 is 14 residues long. The CDR3 region has the DNA TGTGCCATCAGGGACGGGGGTAGCACAGATACGCAGTATTTT. The encoded protein is CAIRDGGSTDTQYF.

V is TRBV4-1 and J is TRBJ2-7; 9 bases map to TRBD1. CDR3 length: 14 amino acids. The J segment lost 3 bases and the V segment lost 1 base, leaving 1 base of the junction unmatched. Germline assignment: CDR1 MGHRA and CDR2 YSYEKL. The CDR3 nucleotides read TGCGCCAGCAGCCAAGGGGGACAGGGCTACGAGCAGTACTTC. Translating gives CASSQGGQGYEQYF.

The J gene is TRBJ1-1, the V gene TRBV27, with a tentative D call TRBD1 (6 bases). From germline, CDR1 is MNHEY and CDR2 SMNVEV (reference sequence). V lost 5 bases and J 0 bases, leaving 13 bases between the germline ends. This CDR3 is 15 amino acids long. The CDR3 coding sequence is TGTGCCAGCAGTCCGCCGGGACACCTGAACACTGAAGCTTTCTTT. It yields the protein CASSPPGHLNTEAFF.

The V call is TRBV27, the J call TRBJ2-3; tentative D call: TRBD2 (6 bases). The CDR3 is 15 residues long. Trimming pared 1 base from V and 2 bases from J, leaving 10 bases between. Germline assignment: CDR1 MNHEY and CDR2 SMNVEV (reference sequence). The CDR3 loop is CASSLFGGITDTQYF. In DNA form, the CDR3 reads TGTGCCAGCAGTTTATTTGGGGGGATCACAGATACGCAGTATTTT.

The CDR3 DNA sequence: TGCAGCGTTTTGGTGCAGGGGCCTAATACCTTC. Amino acids: CSVLVQGPNTF. The V and J genes are TRBV29-1 and TRBJ1-2; TRBD1 is a possible D gene (6 bases). CDR3 length equals 11 residues. CDR1 and CDR2 (germline): SQVTM, ANQGSEA. Trimming removed 5 bases at V and 14 bases at J, with 18 bases between. The full variable domain, rest sourced from reference TRBV29-1 and TRBJ1-2, is SAVISQKPSRDICQRGTSLTIQCQVDSQVTMMFWYRQQPGQSLTLIATANQGSEATYESGFVIDKFPISRPNLTFSTLTVSNMSPEDSSIYLCSVLVQGPNTFGSGTRLTVV.

Worth noting for this clone: At the DNA level, this CDR3 is encoded by other sequences in the same sample as well. V usage is TRBV30 and J usage is TRBJ1-1, with D unclear. The germline V gene encodes CDR1 GTSNPN and CDR2 SVGIG (reference sequence). The CDR3 contains 13 residues. V lost 0 bases and J 0 bases, leaving 5 bases between the germline ends. CDR3 nucleotide sequence: TGTGCCTGGAGTGTACGGTTGAACACTGAAGCTTTCTTT. The encoded protein is CAWSVRLNTEAFF.

This chain links TRBV19 with TRBJ2-2; no clear D. V lost 1 base, J lost 5 bases, and 26 bases lay in between. In germline, CDR1 is LNHDA, CDR2 SQIVND (reference sequence). This CDR3 spans 20 amino acids. The CDR3 DNA reads TGTGCCAGTAGTATAGCCACCCGAATTAGCCGGTCCGCGAGTACCGGGGAGCTGTTTTTT. The encoded protein is CASSIATRISRSASTGELFF.

The chain has TRBV12-5 and TRBJ2-5, with a weak D call TRBD1 (6 bases). The CDR3 is made up of 15 amino acids. The ends were cut back, 6 bases at V and 2 bases at J, with 16 bases in the middle. Germline V gives CDR1 LGHNT, CDR2 FRNRAP. The CDR3 DNA sequence: TGTGCTAGTGGCCGCCCGGGACAACCACAAGAGACCCAGTACTTC. It codes for CASGRPGQPQETQYF.

The rearrangement links TRBV5-6 to TRBJ2-5, with 12 bases identical to TRBD2. The CDR3 covers 17 residues. The V and J ends lost 4 bases and 4 bases, in that order; junction bases with no gene match: 11. Germline loops: CDR1 SGHDT, CDR2 YYEEEE. CDR3 coding DNA: TGTGCCAGCAGCCCCCTGGCTAGCGGGGGGGGTGGAGAGACCCAGTACTTC. It is translated as CASSPLASGGGGETQYF. Based on the CDR3 plus reference TRBV5-6 and TRBJ2-5, the full variable domain is DAGVTQSPTHLIKTRGQQVTLRCSPKSGHDTVSWYQQALGQGPQFIFQYYEEEERQRGNFPDRFSGHQFPNYSSELNVNALLLGDSALYLCASSPLASGGGGETQYFGPGTRLLVL.

V and J are TRBV5-6 and TRBJ1-5, with D perhaps TRBD1 (5 bases). With 1 base removed from V and 4 bases from J, the gap between germline ends came to 12 bases. The CDR3 contains 15 residues. In germline, CDR1 is SGHDT, CDR2 YYEEEE. CDR3 nucleotide sequence: TGTGCCAGCAGCTTGAGGGGTGGAGCTAATCAGCCCCAGCATTTT. Its translation: CASSLRGGANQPQHF.

This clone was found once. The rearrangement links TRBV27 to TRBJ1-2; TRBD1 agrees at 7 bases. Germline V CDR1 and CDR2: MNHEY, SMNVEV (reference sequence). Unmatched junction bases numbered 16, after V lost 6 bases and J lost 6 bases. The CDR3 sequence is 16 residues long. CDR3 sequence reads: CASRIPQGGQRDGYTF. In DNA, the CDR3 is TGTGCCAGCAGAATACCTCAGGGGGGACAGAGGGATGGCTACACCTTC.

V gene TRBV13 combines with J gene TRBJ2-7; D is perhaps TRBD1 (6 bases). CDR3 size: 13 residues. The V gene's germline CDR1 is PRHDT and CDR2 FYEKMQ (reference sequence). V lost 2 bases and J lost 7, with 12 bases in between. The CDR3, as DNA: TGTGCCAGCAGCTTAAGGGGGACGGGAGAGCAGTACTTC. Translated, it gives CASSLRGTGEQYF. Full variable domain (rest looked up from reference TRBV13 and TRBJ2-7): AAGVIQSPRHLIKEKRETATLKCYPIPRHDTVYWYQQGPGQDPQFLISFYEKMQSDKGSIPDRFSAQQFSDYHSELNMSSLELGDSALYFCASSLRGTGEQYFGPGTRLTVT.

In the case of this clone: Other DNA variants within this sample encode the same CDR3. The V gene is TRBV27, the J gene TRBJ1-5, with 9 bases identical to TRBD1. With 6 bases clipped from V and 7 bases from J, the junction kept 7 bases outside the gene matches. Germline V gene sequence: CDR1 MNHEY, CDR2 SMNVEV (reference sequence). The CDR3 is made up of 14 amino acids. CDR3 sequence: CASSPGQGNQPQHF. The CDR3 bases are TGTGCCAGCAGCCCCGGACAGGGGAACCAGCCCCAGCATTTT.

V usage is TRBV24-1 and J usage is TRBJ2-5; 8 bases are shared with TRBD1. Germline V gene sequence: CDR1 KGHDR, CDR2 SFDVKD. V trimming: 4 bases; J trimming: 5 bases; junction bases outside the gene matches: 5. There are 14 residues in the CDR3. This CDR3 is CATSEARGPETQYF. CDR3 sequence (DNA): TGTGCCACCAGTGAGGCCAGGGGGCCGGAGACCCAGTACTTC.

The table lists this clone with a count of one. The chain couples TRBV5-1 to TRBJ2-3; a possible D gene is TRBD1 (5 bases). This CDR3 is 13 amino acids long. V was pared by 5 bases and J by 2 bases, with 9 bases between. The germline V gene encodes CDR1 SGHRS and CDR2 YFSETQ. The CDR3 reads CASREQVTDTQYF. The CDR3 DNA reads as TGCGCCAGCAGAGAACAGGTCACAGATACGCAGTATTTT.

This clone was counted a single time. The DNA for the CDR3 is TGTGCCAGTAGTCGAGGACTAGACGCGAACACCGGGGAGCTGTTTTTT. This encodes CASSRGLDANTGELFF. V usage is TRBV19 and J usage is TRBJ2-2; 7 positions match TRBD2. Trimming at V came to 5 bases and at J to 0 bases, leaving 6 bases not matched to a gene. The length of the CDR3 is 16 residues. Germline V gene data show CDR1 as LNHDA and CDR2 as SQIVND (reference sequence).

The CDR3 reads CASSPTRPDRLNSPLHF. The CDR3 nucleotides are TGTGCCAGCAGCCCCACTCGGCCGGATAGACTCAATTCACCCCTCCACTTT. The genes are TRBV14 and TRBJ1-6; the D is unclear. The CDR3 covers 17 residues. Germline CDR1 SGHDN, CDR2 FVKESK. V lost 4 bases and J lost 7, with 20 bases in between.

V and J are TRBV30 and TRBJ1-2; tentative D call: TRBD1 (5 bases). The CDR3 sequence is 12 residues long. Germline-derived CDR1 and CDR2 are GTSNPN and SVGIG (reference sequence). V was clipped by 6 bases and J by 7 bases, with 15 bases between them. The CDR3 is CACQGTRSGYTF. Written as DNA, the CDR3 is TGTGCCTGCCAGGGTACACGCAGTGGCTACACCTTC.

V usage is TRBV7-8 and J usage is TRBJ1-6, with 9 bases that match TRBD1. V gave up 5 bases and J gave up 7 bases; unmatched junction bases: 6. Per germline, CDR1 SGHVS and CDR2 FQNEAQ. CDR3 length: 15 residues. CDR3 sequence reads: CASSVGQGKNSPLHF. The CDR3 DNA reads TGTGCCAGCAGCGTGGGACAGGGTAAAAATTCACCCCTCCACTTT.

The DNA for the CDR3 is TGTGCCAGCAGTTACGACAGCTATCAGCCCCAGCATTTT. Protein product: CASSYDSYQPQHF. The chain couples TRBV2 to TRBJ1-5; a weak D match, TRBD1 (5 bases). CDR3 length equals 13 residues. Germline V CDR1 and CDR2: SNHLY, FYNNEI. With 5 bases removed from V and 5 bases from J, the gap between germline ends came to 10 bases.

J is TRBJ1-2 and V is TRBV28, with D maybe TRBD1 (5 bases). Germline V lookup: CDR1 MDHEN, CDR2 SYDVKM. There are 15 residues in the CDR3. V lost 3 bases, J lost 7 bases, and 18 bases lay in between. This CDR3 is CASSFGGREAGGYTF. The CDR3 DNA reads as TGTGCCAGCAGTTTCGGTGGCAGGGAGGCGGGTGGCTACACCTTC.

V gene TRBV7-3 combines with J gene TRBJ1-2; D is undetermined. The CDR3 has 12 residues. V lost 4 bases and J lost 8, with 11 bases in between. CDR1 SGHTA and CDR2 FQGTGA come from the germline V gene. The CDR3 DNA follows: TGTGCCAGCAGCTCCAAAGGCGGGGGCTACACCTTC. This codes for CASSSKGGGYTF.

The gene calls are TRBV19 and TRBJ1-5; 7 positions match TRBD1. This CDR3 comprises 15 residues. Germline lookup yields CDR1 LNHDA and CDR2 SQIVND (reference sequence). The V and J ends lost 5 bases and 5 bases, in that order; junction bases with no gene match: 9. CDR3 amino acids: CASSPEGTVYQPQHF. In DNA, the CDR3 is TGTGCCAGTAGTCCCGAAGGGACAGTTTATCAGCCCCAGCATTTT.